Listed here is a single T cell receptor beta chain. The CDR3 sequence is 15 residues long. The germline V and J ends were trimmed by 6 bases and 3 bases, with 14 bases remaining between them. Germline-derived CDR1 and CDR2 are LGHDT and YNNKEL (reference sequence). This specimen comes from a study of control samples from healthy donors and cancer patients. Method: immunoSEQ multiplex PCR; TCRdb's copy keeps in-frame clones and lacks some. The sample consists of about 130,000 clones, around 92% of them appearing once. This TCR was sampled from a woman aged 50 to 65 in good health. Input material: blood. The V and J genes are TRBV3-1 (or the pseudogene TRBV3-2) and TRBJ2-2, with D possibly being TRBD2 (7 bases). DNA for the CDR3: TGTGCCAGCAGGATGAGGGGGGGATACACCGGGGAGCTGTTTTTT. Encoded protein: CASRMRGGYTGELFF.